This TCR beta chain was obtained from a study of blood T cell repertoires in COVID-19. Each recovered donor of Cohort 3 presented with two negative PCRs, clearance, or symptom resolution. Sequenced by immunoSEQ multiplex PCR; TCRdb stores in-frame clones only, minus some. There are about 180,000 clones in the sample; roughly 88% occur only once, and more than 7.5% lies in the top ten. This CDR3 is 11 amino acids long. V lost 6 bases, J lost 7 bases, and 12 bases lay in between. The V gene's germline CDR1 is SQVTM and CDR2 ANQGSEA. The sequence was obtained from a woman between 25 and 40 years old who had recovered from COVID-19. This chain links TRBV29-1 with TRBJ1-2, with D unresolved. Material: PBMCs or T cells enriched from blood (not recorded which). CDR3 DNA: TGCAGCGTCGAGGAGGGTAGTGGCTACACCTTC. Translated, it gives CSVEEGSGYTF.